A single sample gave rise to the 22 T cell receptor beta chains below, sequenced in a study of human T cells and chemical hapten exposure. Via MiXCR, TCRdb re-called the RACE reads, giving one row per CDR3 protein. The data contain roughly 110,000 distinct CDR3 sequences, roughly 12% of them singletons. This sample's time point: pre-sensitization, week 0. The treatment here: therapeutic diphenylcyclopropenone sensitization with weekly scalp DPC. Sequencing used whole blood, obtained in connection with sensitization to the hapten diphenylcyclopropenone (DPC). These receptors were taken from a woman aged 50 to 60 with alopecia areata. Some clones in this sample may be carry-over from other donors' samples.

V is TRBV28 and J is TRBJ2-7, with TRBD1 matching over 9 bases. V trimming: 6 bases; J trimming: 6 bases; junction bases outside the gene matches: 6. CDR1 is MDHEN and CDR2 is SYDVKM in the germline V gene. The CDR3 sequence is 13 residues long. Here the CDR3 reads CASRTGTGSEQYF. The CDR3 DNA reads TGTGCCAGCAGGACCGGGACAGGGAGCGAGCAGTACTTC.

On this clonotype itself: Since a much larger clone is just one base distant, this may be a read error. This chain connects TRBV5-5 to TRBJ1-1; D ambiguous. V was trimmed by 4 bases and J by 4 bases, leaving 11 bases between them. Germline CDR1 SGHKS, CDR2 YYEKEE (reference sequence). The CDR3 covers 13 residues. CDR3 region: CASSTARSTEAFF. CDR3 coding DNA: TGTGCCAGCAGCACTGCGAGGAGCACTGAAGCTTTCTTT.

The chain joins TRBV18 to TRBJ2-4; weak D call: TRBD2 (5 bases). The CDR3 spans 16 residues. Germline V gene data show CDR1 as KGHSH and CDR2 as LQKENI. Trimming removed 3 bases at V and 0 bases at J, with 12 bases between. In DNA, the CDR3 is TGTGCCAGCTCACCTTCAGCGGCGCTAGCCAAAAACATTCAGTACTTC. Its protein product is CASSPSAALAKNIQYF.

This clonotype was observed a few times. The J gene is TRBJ1-5, the V gene TRBV20-1, with 7 bases fitting TRBD1. Unmatched junction bases numbered 1, after V lost 3 bases and J lost 2 bases. The CDR3 loop spans 13 amino acids. In germline, CDR1 is DFQATT, CDR2 SNEGSKA (reference sequence). CDR3: CSARGQRNQPQHF. The CDR3 bases are TGCAGTGCTAGGGGACAGCGCAATCAGCCCCAGCATTTT.

In this sample, this clonotype turned up once. A much larger clone sits a single nucleotide away, making a read error possible. The gene calls are TRBV20-1 and TRBJ2-2; D perhaps matches TRBD2 (6 bases). Trimming pared 1 base from V and 6 bases from J, leaving 18 bases between. Germline-derived CDR1 and CDR2 are DFQATT and SNEGSKA (reference sequence). The CDR3 runs to 16 residues. CDR3 amino acids: CSARVPGGNFPGELFF. As DNA, the CDR3 is TGCAGTGCTAGAGTCCCTGGCGGGAACTTTCCCGGGGAGCTGTTTTTT.

CDR3 sequence reads: CASKVGVGTGELFF. The CDR3 nucleotides are TGTGCCAGCAAGGTGGGAGTCGGCACCGGGGAGCTGTTTTTT. The chain carries TRBV2 and TRBJ2-2, with a weak D call TRBD2 (5 bases). The germline gives CDR1 SNHLY, CDR2 FYNNEI. There are 14 residues in the CDR3. The ends were cut back, 7 bases at V and 4 bases at J, with 13 bases in the middle.

This clonotype appeared many times. The rearrangement joins TRBV14 to TRBJ1-4; D perhaps matches TRBD1 (5 bases). V was cut by 3 bases and J by 3 bases, with 11 bases left in between. Germline assignment: CDR1 SGHDN and CDR2 FVKESK. CDR3 size: 15 residues. The CDR3 nucleotides are TGTGCCAGCAGCCAGGAAGGGGCGGCTAATGAAAAACTGTTTTTT. Translating it yields CASSQEGAANEKLFF.

This clonotype has a handful of counts. The chain uses TRBV12-3 or TRBV12-4 and TRBJ2-2, with 8 positions matching TRBD1. Trimming at V came to 5 bases and at J to 7 bases, leaving 3 bases not matched to a gene. The CDR3 sequence is 13 residues long. The CDR3 is CASSPGGGGELFF. The CDR3 region has the DNA TGTGCCAGCAGTCCAGGGGGCGGCGGGGAGCTGTTTTTT.

The gene calls are TRBV11-2 and TRBJ2-7; TRBD1 matches 7 bases. The length of the CDR3 is 14 residues. The ends lost 0 bases at V and 3 bases at J; junction bases unmatched: 2. CDR1 and CDR2 from the germline V gene are SGHAT and FQNNGV. The CDR3 protein is CASSLETGHYEQYF. The CDR3 DNA reads TGTGCCAGCAGCTTAGAGACAGGGCACTACGAGCAGTACTTC.

The chain joins TRBV7-2 to TRBJ2-2; possibly TRBD2 for D (6 bases). This CDR3 spans 16 amino acids. CDR1 is SGHTA and CDR2 is FQGNSA in the germline V gene. Trimming took 1 base from V and 6 from J, leaving 15 bases between them. The CDR3 here is CASSLVPGRKAGELFF. As DNA, the CDR3 is TGTGCCAGCAGCTTAGTCCCAGGGAGGAAGGCCGGGGAGCTGTTTTTT.

This clonotype was recorded a few times. The chain couples TRBV14 to TRBJ2-2, with D perhaps TRBD1 (6 bases). V dropped 3 bases and J dropped 7 bases, with 18 bases sitting between them. Germline V gene sequence: CDR1 SGHDN, CDR2 FVKESK. CDR3 size: 16 residues. The CDR3 DNA follows: TGTGCCAGCAGCCATGTGATGGGCAGGGGAGACGGGGAGCTGTTTTTT. Translation: CASSHVMGRGDGELFF.

This chain links TRBV27 with TRBJ2-7; D possibly corresponds to TRBD1 (5 bases). Looked up from germline, CDR1 is MNHEY and CDR2 is SMNVEV (reference sequence). This CDR3 spans 13 amino acids. The ends were cut back, 8 bases at V and 0 bases at J, with 11 bases in the middle. The CDR3 DNA reads as TGTGCCAGCGGACACGGCTACTCCTACGAGCAGTACTTC. Protein: CASGHGYSYEQYF.

This clonotype showed up just a few times. The chain carries TRBV7-2 and TRBJ2-3, with a tentative D call TRBD2 (6 bases). Germline loops: CDR1 SGHTA, CDR2 FQGNSA. The V end lost 1 base, the J end lost 0 bases, and 11 bases lay between the germline ends. The CDR3 is made up of 16 amino acids. The CDR3 sequence is CASSLGADYSTDTQYF. The CDR3 nucleotides are TGTGCCAGCAGCTTAGGAGCGGACTATAGCACAGATACGCAGTATTTT.

This clonotype has a handful of counts. This chain connects TRBV10-1 to TRBJ2-2; D may be TRBD1 (6 bases). Trimming removed 5 bases at V and 6 bases at J, with 16 bases between. This CDR3 spans 15 amino acids. Germline V gene lookup returns CDR1 WNHNN and CDR2 SYGVQD (reference sequence). The CDR3 loop is CASSNRDKRSGELFF. CDR3 nucleotide sequence: TGCGCCAGCAGTAACCGGGACAAGAGATCCGGGGAGCTGTTTTTT.

This clonotype was counted at least ten times. This chain joins TRBV20-1 and TRBJ2-3; 9 bases align to TRBD2. V dropped 5 bases and J dropped 4; count of bases not matched to a gene: 10. The V gene's germline CDR1 is DFQATT and CDR2 SNEGSKA (reference sequence). The CDR3 contains 15 residues. Here the CDR3 DNA reads TGCAGTGCTCCAACTAGCGGGTCGGTCTCAGATACGCAGTATTTT. This sequence encodes CSAPTSGSVSDTQYF.

The rearrangement uses TRBV27 and TRBJ1-1; TRBD1 matches 9 bases. The trim removed 6 bases at V and 4 bases at J, leaving 12 bases unmatched. Germline assignment: CDR1 MNHEY and CDR2 SMNVEV (reference sequence). The CDR3 runs 16 residues. CDR3 loop: CASRATPGTGSTEAFF. The CDR3 region has the DNA TGTGCCAGCAGAGCAACTCCCGGGACAGGGAGCACTGAAGCTTTCTTT.

This chain connects TRBV28 to TRBJ2-1, with D perhaps assigned TRBD1 or TRBD2 (6 bases each). Germline-derived CDR1 and CDR2 are MDHEN and SYDVKM. Between the trimmed V and J ends, which lost 9 bases and 7 bases, there was a span of 22 bases. The CDR3 totals 15 residues. The CDR3 loop is CASTPDWGASNEQFF. The CDR3 DNA reads as TGTGCCAGTACTCCGGATTGGGGGGCGAGTAATGAGCAGTTCTTC.

This rearrangement joins TRBV3-1 to TRBJ2-3; D possibly corresponds to TRBD2 (5 bases). The ends were cut back, 3 bases at V and 4 bases at J, with 8 bases in the middle. This CDR3 is 13 amino acids long. CDR1 and CDR2 from the germline V gene are LGHDT and YNNKEL (reference sequence). CDR3 bases: TGTGCCAGCAGCCAGGGGAGACCAGATACGCAGTATTTT. Translating it yields CASSQGRPDTQYF.

The chain recombines TRBV29-1 with TRBJ2-7; 8 nucleotides align to TRBD1. Germline V CDR1 and CDR2: SQVTM, ANQGSEA. After removal of 5 bases from V and 4 bases from J, the junction contained 4 bases not matched to a gene. The CDR3 is 12 residues long. The CDR3 region is CSVRGQGYEQYF. The CDR3 DNA reads TGCAGCGTTCGCGGACAGGGATACGAGCAGTACTTC.

This clonotype appeared a few times. This chain joins TRBV18 and TRBJ2-5, with 7 bases fitting TRBD2. J was trimmed by 5 bases and V by 1 base; bases with no gene match: 4. This CDR3 has 14 amino acids. Germline V lookup: CDR1 KGHSH, CDR2 LQKENI. CDR3 region: CASSPQRGQETQYF. The CDR3 coding sequence is TGTGCCAGCTCACCACAGCGGGGTCAGGAGACCCAGTACTTC.

The chain employs TRBV11-2 and TRBJ2-1; TRBD1 matches at 7 bases. CDR1 and CDR2 from the germline V gene are SGHAT and FQNNGV. The CDR3 loop spans 14 amino acids. Trimming took 4 bases from V and 3 from J; bases not matched to a gene: 3. The CDR3 nucleotides are TGTGCCAGCAGCTGGGGACAGTACTACAATGAGCAGTTCTTC. As protein: CASSWGQYYNEQFF.

This clonotype was seen once. The chain couples TRBV19 to TRBJ2-3; no clear D. The V gene's germline CDR1 is LNHDA and CDR2 SQIVND (reference sequence). The CDR3 spans 13 residues. The V gene lost 4 bases and the J gene lost 7 bases, with 12 bases spanning the gap. This CDR3 reads CASSTPPRHTQYF. The CDR3 DNA sequence: TGTGCCAGTAGTACCCCGCCCCGTCATACGCAGTATTTT. Full variable domain (missing parts from reference TRBV19 and TRBJ2-3): DGGITQSPKYLFRKEGQNVTLSCEQNLNHDAMYWYRQDPGQGLRLIYYSQIVNDFQKGDIAEGYSVSREKKESFPLTVTSAQKNPTAFYLCASSTPPRHTQYFGPGTRLTVL.